This section outlines one TCR beta chain sequence together with its context. What it recognizes is unknown. A read error is possible here, since a much larger clone lies one base away. This CDR3 has 15 amino acids. Germline V gives CDR1 SGHTS, CDR2 YDEGEE. This specimen comes from a study of blood T cells in healthy people across ages. Findings and limits, study-wide: In long-lived donors, naive CD4+ cell counts and diversity exceeded those of aged donors.

Each donor supplied ten milliliters of peripheral blood. For the second PCR, which ran for about 7 to 11 cycles, a sample-barcoded 5' primer and a J-beta primer mix were used. Tags on each cDNA molecule came from a template-switch adaptor with 12 random nucleotides. TCRdb passed the 5' RACE reads through MiXCR, listing each CDR3 protein once. The sample holds hundreds of thousands of distinct CDR3 sequences, approximately 29% seen once. The chain combines TRBV5-8 with TRBJ2-5; TRBD2 agrees at 7 bases. The source of this sequence is a woman over 75 in good health. The specimen sequenced was blood. The DNA for the CDR3 is TGTGCCAGCACCGAGGGGAGGGCCCAAGTGGAGACCCCGTACTTC. Translation: CASTEGRAQVETPYF. The variable domain in full, with the rest retrieved from reference TRBV5-8 and TRBJ2-5, is EAGVTQSPTHLIKTRGQQATLRCSPISGHTSVYWYQQALGLGLQFLLWYDEGEERNRGNFPPRFSGRQFPNYSSELNVNALELEDSALYLCASTEGRAQVETPYFGPGTRLLVL.